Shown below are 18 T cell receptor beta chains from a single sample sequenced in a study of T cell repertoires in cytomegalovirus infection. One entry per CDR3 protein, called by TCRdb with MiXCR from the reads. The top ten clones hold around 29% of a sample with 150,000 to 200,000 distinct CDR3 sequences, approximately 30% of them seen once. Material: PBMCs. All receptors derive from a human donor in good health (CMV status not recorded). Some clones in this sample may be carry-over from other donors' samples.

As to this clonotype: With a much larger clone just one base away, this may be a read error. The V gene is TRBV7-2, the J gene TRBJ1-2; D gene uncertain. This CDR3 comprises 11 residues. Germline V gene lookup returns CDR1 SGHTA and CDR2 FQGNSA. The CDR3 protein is CDSSLDYGYTF. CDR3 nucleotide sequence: TGTGACAGCAGCTTAGACTATGGCTACACCTTC.

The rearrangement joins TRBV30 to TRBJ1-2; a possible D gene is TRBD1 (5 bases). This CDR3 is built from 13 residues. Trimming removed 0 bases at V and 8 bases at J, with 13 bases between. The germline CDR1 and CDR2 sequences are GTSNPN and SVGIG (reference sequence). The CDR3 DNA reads TGTGCCTGGAGTGTGTCCGGGGGGAAGGGCTACACCTTC. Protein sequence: CAWSVSGGKGYTF.

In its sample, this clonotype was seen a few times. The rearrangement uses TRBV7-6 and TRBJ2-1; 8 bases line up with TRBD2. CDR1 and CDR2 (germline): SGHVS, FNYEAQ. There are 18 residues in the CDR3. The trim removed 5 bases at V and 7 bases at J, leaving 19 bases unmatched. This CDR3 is CASSPPRGGLPAPNEQFF. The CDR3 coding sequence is TGTGCCAGCAGCCCTCCACGGGGGGGCCTTCCAGCCCCAAATGAGCAGTTCTTC.

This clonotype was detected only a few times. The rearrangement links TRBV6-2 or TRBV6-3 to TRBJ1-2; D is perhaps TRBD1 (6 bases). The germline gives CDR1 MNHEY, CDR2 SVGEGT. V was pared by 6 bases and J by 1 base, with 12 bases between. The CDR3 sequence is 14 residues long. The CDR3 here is CASRDGQINYGYTF. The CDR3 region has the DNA TGTGCCAGCAGAGACGGACAGATTAACTATGGCTACACCTTC.

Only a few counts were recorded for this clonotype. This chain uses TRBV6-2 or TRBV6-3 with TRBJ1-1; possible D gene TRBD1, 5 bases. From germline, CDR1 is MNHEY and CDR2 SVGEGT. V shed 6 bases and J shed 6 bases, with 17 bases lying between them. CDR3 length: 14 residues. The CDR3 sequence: CASRTGQGDAEAFF. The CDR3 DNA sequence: TGTGCCAGCAGAACTGGCCAAGGGGACGCTGAAGCTTTCTTT.

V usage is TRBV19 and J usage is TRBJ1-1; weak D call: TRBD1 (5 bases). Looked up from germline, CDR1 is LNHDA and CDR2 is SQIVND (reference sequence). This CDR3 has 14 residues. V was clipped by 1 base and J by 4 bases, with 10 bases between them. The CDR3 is CASSIAWGTTEAFF. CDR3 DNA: TGTGCCAGTAGTATAGCTTGGGGGACCACTGAAGCTTTCTTT.

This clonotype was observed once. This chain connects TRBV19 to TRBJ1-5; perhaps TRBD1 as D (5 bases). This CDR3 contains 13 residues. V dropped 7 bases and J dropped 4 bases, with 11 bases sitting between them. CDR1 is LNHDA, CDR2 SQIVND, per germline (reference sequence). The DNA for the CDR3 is TGTGCCAGTACCGGAGGGGATAATCAGCCCCAGCATTTT. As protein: CASTGGDNQPQHF. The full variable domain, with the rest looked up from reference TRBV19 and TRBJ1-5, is DGGITQSPKYLFRKEGQNVTLSCEQNLNHDAMYWYRQDPGQGLRLIYYSQIVNDFQKGDIAEGYSVSREKKESFPLTVTSAQKNPTAFYLCASTGGDNQPQHFGDGTRLSIL.

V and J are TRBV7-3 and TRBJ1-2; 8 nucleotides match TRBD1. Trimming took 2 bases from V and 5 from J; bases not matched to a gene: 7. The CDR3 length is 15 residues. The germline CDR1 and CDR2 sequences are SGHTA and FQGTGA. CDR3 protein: CASSLEAGGSYGYTF. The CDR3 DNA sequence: TGTGCCAGCAGCTTAGAGGCAGGGGGCTCGTATGGCTACACCTTC. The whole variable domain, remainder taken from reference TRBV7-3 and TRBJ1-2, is GAGVSQTPSNKVTEKGKYVELRCDPISGHTALYWYRQSLGQGPEFLIYFQGTGAADDSGLPNDRFFAVRPEGSVSTLKIQRTERGDSAVYLCASSLEAGGSYGYTFGSGTRLTVV.

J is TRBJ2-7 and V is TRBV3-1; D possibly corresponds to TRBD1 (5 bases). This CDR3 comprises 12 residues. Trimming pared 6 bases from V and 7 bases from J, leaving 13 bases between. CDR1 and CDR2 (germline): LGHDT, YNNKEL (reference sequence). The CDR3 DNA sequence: TGTGCCAGCAGTCGACAGAGCTTGGAGCAGTACTTC. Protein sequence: CASSRQSLEQYF.

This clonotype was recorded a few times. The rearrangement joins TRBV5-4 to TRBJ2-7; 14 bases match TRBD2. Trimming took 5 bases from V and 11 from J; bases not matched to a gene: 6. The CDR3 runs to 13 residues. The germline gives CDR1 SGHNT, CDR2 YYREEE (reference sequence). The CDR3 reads CASRGTSGGPEYF. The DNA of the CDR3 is TGTGCCAGCAGGGGGACTAGCGGGGGCCCGGAGTACTTC.

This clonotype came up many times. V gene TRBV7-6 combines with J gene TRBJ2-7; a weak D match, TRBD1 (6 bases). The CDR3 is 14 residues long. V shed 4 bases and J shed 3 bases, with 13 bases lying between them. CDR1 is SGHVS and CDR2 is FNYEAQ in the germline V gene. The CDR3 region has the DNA TGTGCCAGCAGCTCCGGCACAGGGATCTACGAGCAGTACTTC. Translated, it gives CASSSGTGIYEQYF. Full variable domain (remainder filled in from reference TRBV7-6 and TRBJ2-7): GAGVSQSPRYKVTKRGQDVALRCDPISGHVSLYWYRQALGQGPEFLTYFNYEAQQDKSGLPNDRFSAERPEGSISTLTIQRTEQRDSAMYRCASSSGTGIYEQYFGPGTRLTVT.

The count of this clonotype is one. The CDR3 DNA sequence: TGTGCCAGCAGTGAAGCGGTGTCGGTCACCCCCCGTCACGACACCTTC. It yields the protein CASSEAVSVTPRHDTF. This chain joins TRBV2 and TRBJ1-2; D remains unclear. V was trimmed by 0 bases and J by 12 bases, leaving 23 bases between them. CDR3 size: 16 residues. Per the germline V gene, CDR1 is SNHLY and CDR2 is FYNNEI.

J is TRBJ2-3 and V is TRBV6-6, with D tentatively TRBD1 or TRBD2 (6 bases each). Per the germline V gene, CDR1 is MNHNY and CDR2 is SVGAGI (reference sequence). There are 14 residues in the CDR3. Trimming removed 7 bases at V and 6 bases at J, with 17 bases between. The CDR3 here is CASKLWGARDTQYF. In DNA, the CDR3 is TGTGCCAGCAAGTTGTGGGGGGCCCGGGATACGCAGTATTTT.

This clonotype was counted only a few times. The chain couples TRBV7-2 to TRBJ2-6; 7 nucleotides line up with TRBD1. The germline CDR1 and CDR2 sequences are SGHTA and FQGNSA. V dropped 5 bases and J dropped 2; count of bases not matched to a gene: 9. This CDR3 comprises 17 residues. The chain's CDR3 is CASSPRGQSAGANVLTF. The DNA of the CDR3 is TGTGCCAGCAGCCCTAGGGGACAGTCTGCTGGGGCCAACGTCCTGACTTTC.

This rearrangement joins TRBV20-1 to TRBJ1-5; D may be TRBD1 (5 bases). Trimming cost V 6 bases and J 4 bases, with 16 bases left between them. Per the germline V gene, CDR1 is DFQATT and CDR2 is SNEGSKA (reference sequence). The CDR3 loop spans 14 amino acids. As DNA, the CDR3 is TGCAGTGCCCGGAAGGGACTTCTTAATCAGCCCCAGCATTTT. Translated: CSARKGLLNQPQHF.

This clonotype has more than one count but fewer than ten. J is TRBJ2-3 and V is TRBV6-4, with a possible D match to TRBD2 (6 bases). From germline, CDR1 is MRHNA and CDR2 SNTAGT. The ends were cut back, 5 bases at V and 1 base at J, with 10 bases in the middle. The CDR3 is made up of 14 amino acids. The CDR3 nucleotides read TGTGCCAGCAGTTTCAGCGGGCGCACAGATACGCAGTATTTT. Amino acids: CASSFSGRTDTQYF.

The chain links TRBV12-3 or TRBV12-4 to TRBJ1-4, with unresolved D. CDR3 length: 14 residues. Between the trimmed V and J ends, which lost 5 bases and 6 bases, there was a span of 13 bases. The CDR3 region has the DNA TGTGCCAGCAGTCGTGGTCCGGCGGATGAAAAACTGTTTTTT. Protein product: CASSRGPADEKLFF.

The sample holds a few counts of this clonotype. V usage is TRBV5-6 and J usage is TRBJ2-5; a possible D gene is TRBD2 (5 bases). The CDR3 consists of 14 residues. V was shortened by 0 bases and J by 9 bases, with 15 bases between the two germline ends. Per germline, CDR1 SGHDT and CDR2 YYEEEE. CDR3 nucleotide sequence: TGTGCCAGCAGCTTGGGGACTGCCAAGAGGGCCCAGTACTTC. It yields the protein CASSLGTAKRAQYF. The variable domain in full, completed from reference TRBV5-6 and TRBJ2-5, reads DAGVTQSPTHLIKTRGQQVTLRCSPKSGHDTVSWYQQALGQGPQFIFQYYEEEERQRGNFPDRFSGHQFPNYSSELNVNALLLGDSALYLCASSLGTAKRAQYFGPGTRLLVL.